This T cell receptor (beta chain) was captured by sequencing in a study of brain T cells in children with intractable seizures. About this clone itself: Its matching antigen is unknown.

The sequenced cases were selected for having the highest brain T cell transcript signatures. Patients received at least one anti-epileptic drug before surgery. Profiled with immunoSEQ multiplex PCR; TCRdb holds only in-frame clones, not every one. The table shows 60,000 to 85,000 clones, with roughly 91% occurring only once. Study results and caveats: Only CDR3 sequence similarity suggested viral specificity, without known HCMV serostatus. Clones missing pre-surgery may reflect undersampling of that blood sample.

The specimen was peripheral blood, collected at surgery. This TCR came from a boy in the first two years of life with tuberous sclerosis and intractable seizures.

The CDR3 region is CASKMRGRNQPQHF. The CDR3, as DNA: TGTGCCAGCAAAATGAGGGGACGCAATCAGCCCCAGCATTTT. This rearrangement joins TRBV21-1 to TRBJ1-5. TRBV21-1 is reported as a pseudogene. The length of the CDR3 is 14 residues.